These T cell receptor beta chains were read from a single sample in a study of shared clonotypes between healthy human individuals. Only in-frame clones appear in the TCRdb table, and some are missing; sequencing was by immunoSEQ multiplex PCR. The sample holds about 490,000 clones; roughly 78% are singletons and the top ten take 10% to 15%. Sequences were obtained from PBMCs. The receptors originated from a woman aged 40 to 49 in good health. Some clones in this sample may be carry-over from other donors' samples. Each CDR3 is given with its conserved first and last residue. Fields, in order: D gene, V gene, J gene, clone size, CDR3 protein, CDR3 DNA. D genes are given only for firm matches. Where a row states a size, it is once, few, many or the class of an expanded clone; other rows omit it.

>NA|TRBV2|TRBJ2-2|NA
CASSQGLQSGELFF
TGTGCCAGCAGTCAGGGACTCCAGTCCGGGGAGCTGTTTTTT
>TRBD1|TRBV18|TRBJ1-1|NA
CASSPPQGGKNTEAFF
TGTGCCAGCTCACCACCACAGGGGGGAAAGAACACTGAAGCTTTCTTT
>TRBD2|TRBV7-9|TRBJ2-3|NA
CASNTLAGGFTDTQYF
TGTGCCAGCAACACCCTAGCGGGAGGTTTCACAGATACGCAGTATTTT
>NA|TRBV10-3|TRBJ1-5|NA
CAISPAGNQPQHF
TGTGCCATCAGTCCCGCCGGAAATCAGCCCCAGCATTTT
>NA|TRBV5-1|TRBJ2-5|once
CASSLAGTTQETQYF
TGCGCCAGCAGCTTGGCCGGGACAACTCAAGAGACCCAGTACTTC
>NA|TRBV5-1|TRBJ2-1|NA
CASSLELARYEQFF
TGCGCCAGCAGCTTGGAGCTAGCTAGGTATGAGCAGTTCTTC
>NA|TRBV11-1|TRBJ1-3|NA
CASSRTTLQGDTIYF
TGTGCCAGCAGCCGAACCACGCTCCAGGGAGACACCATATATTTT
>TRBD2|TRBV5-1|TRBJ2-1|NA
CASSPGLAYNEQFF
TGCGCCAGCAGCCCGGGACTAGCTTACAATGAGCAGTTCTTC
>TRBD1|TRBV25-1|TRBJ1-4|many
CASSFTGTGYEKLFF
TGTGCCAGCAGTTTTACCGGGACAGGATATGAAAAACTGTTTTTT
>TRBD2|TRBV4-3|TRBJ2-1|once
CASSQRGGVTSGSDEQFF
TGCGCCAGCAGCCAAAGGGGGGGGGTGACTAGCGGGAGCGATGAGCAGTTCTTC
>TRBD1|TRBV5-1|TRBJ1-1|NA
CASSPGRQGLNTEAFF
TGCGCCAGCAGCCCGGGGAGACAGGGCCTGAACACTGAAGCTTTCTTT
>TRBD1|TRBV14|TRBJ2-2|NA
CASSQDPRVGQGAAGELFF
TGTGCCAGCAGCCAAGACCCGCGAGTGGGTCAGGGGGCTGCCGGGGAGCTGTTTTTT
>NA|TRBV6-5|TRBJ2-3|NA
CASRGDTQYF
TGTGCCAGCAGGGGTGATACGCAGTATTTT
>NA|TRBV5-1|TRBJ2-7|many
CASSLERAYEQYF
TGCGCCAGCAGCCTTGAAAGGGCCTACGAGCAGTACTTC
>NA|TRBV6-5|TRBJ1-1|few
CANLQNMNTEAFF
TGTGCCAACCTACAGAATATGAACACTGAAGCTTTCTTT
>TRBD1|TRBV30|TRBJ2-1|NA
CAWNTGGYYNEQFF
TGTGCCTGGAACACAGGGGGCTACTACAATGAGCAGTTCTTC
>TRBD1|TRBV5-4|TRBJ1-1|NA
CASSYGQDTEAFF
TGTGCCAGCAGCTACGGACAGGACACTGAAGCTTTCTTT
>NA|TRBV10-3|TRBJ2-7|NA
CAISPLGTGYDEQYF
TGTGCCATCAGCCCACTCGGGACGGGGTACGATGAGCAGTACTTC
>TRBD1|TRBV18|TRBJ1-1|NA
CASSSTRDSEAFF
TGTGCCAGCTCATCAACCCGGGACAGTGAAGCTTTCTTT
>TRBD1|TRBV29-1|TRBJ1-1|NA
CSADRVGTEAFF
TGCAGCGCGGACAGGGTCGGTACTGAAGCTTTCTTT
>NA|TRBV5-6|TRBJ2-2|NA
CASSLDANTGELFF
TGTGCCAGCAGCTTGGACGCGAACACCGGGGAGCTGTTTTTT
>NA|TRBV5-6|TRBJ1-1|NA
CASSPGGGAIRGTEAFF
TGTGCCAGCAGCCCAGGCGGAGGGGCGATTAGGGGAACTGAAGCTTTCTTT
>NA|TRBV29-1|TRBJ1-4|NA
CSVRDFWETNEKLFF
TGCAGCGTGCGGGACTTTTGGGAAACTAATGAAAAACTGTTTTTT
>TRBD2|TRBV5-4|TRBJ2-5|NA
CASSPREGGETQYF
TGTGCCAGCTCCCCGCGGGAGGGGGGAGAGACCCAGTACTTC
>TRBD1|TRBV29-1|TRBJ2-2|NA
CSVARDSNTGELFF
TGCAGCGTCGCCCGGGACAGTAACACCGGGGAGCTGTTTTTT
>NA|TRBV7-2|TRBJ1-2|once
CASSLGGASVYGYTF
TGTGCCAGCAGCTTAGGTGGGGCGAGTGTCTATGGCTACACCTTC
>TRBD1|TRBV30|TRBJ1-6|NA
CAWSGQGQGNSPLHF
TGTGCCTGGAGTGGCCAAGGACAGGGTAATTCACCCCTCCACTTT
>NA|TRBV29-1|TRBJ2-2|NA
CSVKPGVGDTGELFF
TGCAGCGTAAAGCCAGGGGTAGGGGACACCGGGGAGCTGTTTTTT
>NA|TRBV2|TRBJ1-4|NA
CASSDKRGAWEKLFF
TGTGCCAGCAGTGATAAGCGGGGGGCGTGGGAAAAACTGTTTTTT
>NA|TRBV7-3|TRBJ2-2|NA
CASRSVGDDTGELFF
TGTGCCAGCAGGTCTGTGGGGGATGACACCGGGGAGCTGTTTTTT
>NA|TRBV18|TRBJ2-3|NA
CASSYQGPTDTQYF
TGTGCCAGCTCATACCAGGGCCCCACAGATACGCAGTATTTT
>NA|TRBV11-1|TRBJ2-6|few
CASSSQVLSGANVLTF
TGTGCCAGCAGCTCCCAGGTGCTCTCTGGGGCCAACGTCCTGACTTTC
>TRBD1|TRBV28|TRBJ1-1|NA
CASSLTGTGITEAFF
TGTGCCAGCAGCCTAACCGGGACAGGGATCACTGAAGCTTTCTTT
>NA|TRBV7-3|TRBJ2-3|NA
CASSLSGSPSTDTQYF
TGTGCCAGCAGCTTAAGCGGGTCCCCTAGCACAGATACGCAGTATTTT
>NA|TRBV2|TRBJ1-4|NA
CASSIRRINEKLFF
TGTGCCAGCAGCATCCGGCGCATTAATGAAAAACTGTTTTTT
>TRBD1|TRBV11-2|TRBJ1-3|NA
CASSLALGQYIYF
TGTGCCAGCAGCTTAGCCTTGGGACAGTACATATATTTT
>NA|TRBV11-3|TRBJ2-1|NA
CASSGNVPDSYNEQFF
TGTGCCAGCAGCGGTAACGTCCCAGACTCCTACAATGAGCAGTTCTTC
>NA|TRBV2|TRBJ2-1|NA
CASSGQGGYNEQFF
TGTGCCAGCAGTGGGCAGGGGGGCTACAATGAGCAGTTCTTC
>TRBD1|TRBV7-2|TRBJ1-1|NA
CASSPPVVGQVMNTEAFF
TGTGCCAGCAGCCCACCAGTAGTCGGACAGGTGATGAACACTGAAGCTTTCTTT
>TRBD2|TRBV6-6|TRBJ2-3|NA
CASSIGTSPGDTQYF
TGTGCCAGCAGTATTGGGACTAGCCCCGGAGATACGCAGTATTTT
>NA|TRBV6-1|TRBJ2-7|few
CASSEAQRQLHF
TGTGCCAGCAGTGAAGCCCAGCGCCAGCTGCACTTC
>TRBD1|TRBV5-6|TRBJ2-3|NA
CASSYLTRDRGTDTQYF
TGTGCCAGCAGCTACCTTACCCGGGACAGGGGCACAGATACGCAGTATTTT